This T cell receptor beta chain was identified in a study of early T cells in non-severe SARS-CoV-2 infection (dated by TCRdb to 2020 to 2022). The study in broad terms: Because TCR sequencing relied on bulk RNA taken from unsorted whole blood, pairing of alpha and beta chains was not possible. Points the paper makes about the study in general: VDJdb matching was skewed toward anti-spike CD8 responses, so virus-specific expansions were likely underestimated and private and CD4 specificities were missed.

A case-control design nested within a healthcare worker cohort in London, UK, was used, with weekly nasopharyngeal swab PCR tests and blood sampling performed. Healthcare workers were enrolled in the week of the UK lockdown, from 23 to 31 March 2020, and were followed every week for up to roughly 15 weeks. The CDR3 has 15 amino acids, counting the end cysteine and phenylalanine. Only the CDR3 portion is preserved as DNA: 45 bases, with reading frame beginning at the first base. V sheds 0 bases and J sheds 10 bases, leaving 17 bases between their ends. The germline V gene supplies CDR1 SGHTS and CDR2 YDEGEE. Notes on this clonotype: No antigen is known for it. Per-base quality was not reported, and no clone a single base away is much larger than it.

Library method: 5' RACE. Sequencing used a NextSeq 500. Unique molecular identifiers were attached to individual cDNA molecules in the TCR library protocol so that sequencing error and PCR bias could be corrected. Sequencing covered both TCR alpha and beta chains, and within each sample the abundances of alpha and beta sequences were tightly co-correlated. Concerning the study's data processing: V gene, J gene and CDR3 annotation of TCR sequences was performed with Decombinator V4. Expanded TCRs were defined as changing significantly between any two time points under a Poisson model with p below 0.0001. Abundances of TCRs were expressed as counts per million after normalisation to the total number of TCRs sequenced in each sample. TRAV1-2 paired with TRAJ12, TRAJ20 or TRAJ33 defined MAIT TCRs, while TRAV10 paired with TRAJ18 defined iNKT TCRs. VDJdb, accessed on 1 November 2021, was searched for TCRs annotated for CMV, EBV and SARS-CoV-2, and TCRs annotated for more than one antigen were excluded. TCRdb reanalyzed the raw reads on its own, using fastp at Q25 for trimming and MiXCR for clone calling, and kept in-frame beta chains. For every CDR3 protein sequence, its rows merge into one entry that carries the most common genes and DNA. The V and J calls reflect TCRdb's pipeline rather than the authors' work. Recorded for this sample are 54,000 or so distinct CDR3 sequences; roughly 5.9% of them occurred a single time. The top ten clones comprise roughly 6.4% of the sample.

The sequenced material came from whole blood. The sequence was collected from an adult who was a healthcare worker with PCR-confirmed SARS-CoV-2 infection or an uninfected control (not recorded which). The chain uses TRBV5-8 and TRBJ1-5, with a weak D call of TRBD1 (6 bases match). The CDR3 protein is CASSLGQDSRDPQHF. DNA sequence: TGTGCCAGCAGCTTGGGGCAGGACAGCAGGGACCCCCAGCATTTT. The entire variable domain, with the stretches around the CDR3 drawn from the reference TRBV5-8 and TRBJ1-5 proteins, is EAGVTQSPTHLIKTRGQQATLRCSPISGHTSVYWYQQALGLGLQFLLWYDEGEERNRGNFPPRFSGRQFPNYSSELNVNALELEDSALYLCASSLGQDSRDPQHFGDGTRLSIL.